The 17 T cell receptor beta chains reported below all come from one sample, sequenced in a study of blood T cell repertoires in COVID-19. The assay was immunoSEQ multiplex PCR, and TCRdb's table has in-frame clones only and misses some. This sample carries 90,000 to 120,000 clones, approximately 89% of them seen once, and the ten largest clones take about 6.8%. The specimen was peripheral blood. These receptors came from a man aged 50 to 59 with active or convalescent COVID-19.

This clone was observed a single time. The rearrangement joins TRBV2 to TRBJ2-5, with 7 bases that match TRBD2. The V segment lost 4 bases and the J segment 5 bases; nucleotides outside the gene matches: 7. Germline V CDR1 and CDR2: SNHLY, FYNNEI. This CDR3 is 14 amino acids long. CDR3 sequence reads: CASSAGAGDETQYF. Written as DNA, the CDR3 is TGTGCCAGCAGTGCCGGGGCGGGAGATGAGACCCAGTACTTC. Supplemented by reference TRBV2 and TRBJ2-5, the full variable domain reads EPEVTQTPSHQVTQMGQEVILRCVPISNHLYFYWYRQILGQKVEFLVSFYNNEISEKSEIFDDQFSVERPDGSNFTLKIRSTKLEDSAMYFCASSAGAGDETQYFGPGTRLLVL.

The chain combines TRBV5-1 with TRBJ2-6; 7 bases are shared with TRBD1. The CDR3 runs 15 residues. Germline V gene data show CDR1 as SGHRS and CDR2 as YFSETQ. V was clipped by 7 bases and J by 0 bases; unmatched bases: 4. The CDR3 region has the DNA TGCGCCAGCGGCCGGGACAGCTCTGGGGCCAACGTCCTGACTTTC. Residues: CASGRDSSGANVLTF.

The chain recombines TRBV10-3 with TRBJ2-3; possibly TRBD2 for D (5 bases). CDR1 is ENHRY, CDR2 SYGVKD, per germline. The V end lost 4 bases, the J end lost 2 bases, and 13 bases lay between the germline ends. The CDR3 consists of 15 residues. The CDR3 loop is CAISAEGRDTDTQYF. As DNA, the CDR3 is TGTGCCATCAGTGCAGAGGGTAGAGACACAGATACGCAGTATTTT.

J is TRBJ1-2 and V is TRBV15; a weak D match, TRBD1 (5 bases). The length of the CDR3 is 15 residues. Germline loops: CDR1 LNHNV, CDR2 YYDKDF (reference sequence). Trimming removed 0 bases at V and 1 base at J, with 9 bases between. In DNA, the CDR3 is TGTGCCACCAGCAGAGATCAGGGACTTAACTATGGCTACACCTTC. Translation: CATSRDQGLNYGYTF.

The genes are TRBV6-5 and TRBJ2-3, with a weak D call TRBD1 (7 bases). Per the germline V gene, CDR1 is MNHEY and CDR2 is SVGAGI. The CDR3 totals 15 residues. Trimming took off 8 bases at V and 2 bases at J, with 17 bases between the two ends. The CDR3 sequence: CASAQEGTATDTQYF. CDR3 sequence (DNA): TGTGCCAGCGCCCAGGAGGGGACAGCCACAGATACGCAGTATTTT.

The chain has TRBV2 and TRBJ1-5, with 7 bases lining up with TRBD1. The CDR3 is made up of 13 amino acids. V gave up 11 bases and J gave up 4 bases; unmatched junction bases: 8. Germline values: CDR1 SNHLY, CDR2 FYNNEI. DNA for the CDR3: TGTGCCTGTTCCGGGGACAGTAATCAGCCCCAGCATTTT. It codes for CACSGDSNQPQHF.

This chain links TRBV5-1 with TRBJ2-3; D is undetermined. The CDR3 totals 16 residues. V lost 0 bases to trimming and J lost 0 bases, with 11 bases between them. Germline loops: CDR1 SGHRS, CDR2 YFSETQ. In nucleotides, the CDR3 is TGCGCCAGCAGCTTGGCCGCGGTACCTAGCACAGATACGCAGTATTTT. Its protein is CASSLAAVPSTDTQYF.

The CDR3 is CATSRDRGLAGEQYF. The CDR3, as DNA: TGTGCCACCAGCAGAGATCGAGGGCTAGCGGGGGAGCAGTACTTC. The gene calls are TRBV15 and TRBJ2-7; 9 nucleotides match TRBD2. The germline gives CDR1 LNHNV, CDR2 YYDKDF (reference sequence). The trim removed 0 bases at V and 7 bases at J, leaving 7 bases unmatched. The CDR3 has 15 residues. The entire variable domain, with the rest obtained from reference TRBV15 and TRBJ2-7, is as follows: DAMVIQNPRYQVTQFGKPVTLSCSQTLNHNVMYWYQQKSSQAPKLLFHYYDKDFNNEADTPDNFQSRRPNTSFCFLDIRSPGLGDTAMYLCATSRDRGLAGEQYFGPGTRLTVT.

The chain uses TRBV6-5 and TRBJ1-5, with no clear D. V lost 8 bases and J lost 0, with 8 bases in between. This CDR3 spans 13 amino acids. CDR1 is MNHEY, CDR2 SVGAGI, per germline. The CDR3 sequence is CASGGYSNQPQHF. CDR3 coding DNA: TGTGCCAGCGGCGGCTATAGCAATCAGCCCCAGCATTTT.

The chain employs TRBV29-1 and TRBJ2-7, with 12 bases lining up with TRBD2. The germline gives CDR1 SQVTM, CDR2 ANQGSEA. The CDR3 is made up of 17 amino acids. Trimming cost V 6 bases and J 0 bases; bases outside gene matches: 12. This CDR3 reads CSVQGTSGWVNSYEQYF. Written as DNA, the CDR3 is TGCAGCGTCCAGGGGACTAGCGGGTGGGTCAACTCCTACGAGCAGTACTTC.

This sequence joins TRBV5-1 and TRBJ1-1; D is unclear. CDR3 length: 13 amino acids. The germline gives CDR1 SGHRS, CDR2 YFSETQ. The V gene lost 2 bases and the J gene lost 6 bases, with 11 bases spanning the gap. CDR3 region: CASSLQMMAEAFF. CDR3 in DNA: TGCGCCAGCAGCTTACAAATGATGGCTGAAGCTTTCTTT.

This clone came up once. V usage is TRBV28 and J usage is TRBJ2-1; D is perhaps TRBD2 (6 bases). Germline loops: CDR1 MDHEN, CDR2 SYDVKM. V was shortened by 6 bases and J by 6 bases, with 15 bases between the two germline ends. This CDR3 has 14 residues. In DNA, the CDR3 is TGTGCCAGCAGGGAGGGAGGTGAGTCCAATGAGCAGTTCTTC. As protein: CASREGGESNEQFF.

The J gene is TRBJ1-6, the V gene TRBV7-9; TRBD1 is a possible D gene (5 bases). V gave up 11 bases and J gave up 7 bases, with 12 bases separating them. From germline, CDR1 is SEHNR and CDR2 FQNEAQ (reference sequence). CDR3 length: 12 amino acids. In DNA, the CDR3 is TGTGCCGGGGGGAAGTGGAATTCACCCCTCCACTTT. This encodes CAGGKWNSPLHF.

The J gene is TRBJ1-5, the V gene TRBV4-1, with 7 bases identical to TRBD1. With 3 bases clipped from V and 4 bases from J, the junction kept 6 bases outside the gene matches. This CDR3 is 15 amino acids long. Germline values: CDR1 MGHRA, CDR2 YSYEKL. CDR3 loop: CASSQQGQRNQPQHF. CDR3 DNA sequence: TGCGCCAGCAGCCAGCAGGGACAGAGGAATCAGCCCCAGCATTTT.

This chain joins TRBV6-2 or TRBV6-3 and TRBJ1-2; unclear D gene. The V end lost 0 bases, the J end lost 2 bases, and 7 bases lay between the germline ends. Per the germline V gene, CDR1 is MNHEY and CDR2 is SVGEGT. The CDR3 covers 14 residues. As DNA, the CDR3 is TGTGCCAGCAGTTACTCGCCGGGGAACTATGGCTACACCTTC. Translated: CASSYSPGNYGYTF.

The chain is built from TRBV12-3 or TRBV12-4 and TRBJ1-1; D is ambiguous. V was clipped by 6 bases and J by 3 bases, with 11 bases between them. The CDR3 is 13 amino acids. The CDR3 protein is CASRLGEYTEAFF. The CDR3 nucleotides read TGTGCCAGCAGACTCGGGGAGTACACTGAAGCTTTCTTT.

The sample holds one count of this clone. This chain joins TRBV19 and TRBJ2-7, with D possibly matching TRBD2 (6 bases). The ends were cut back, 5 bases at V and 2 bases at J, with 16 bases in the middle. CDR1 and CDR2 from the germline V gene are LNHDA and SQIVND (reference sequence). The CDR3 runs to 15 residues. The CDR3, as DNA: TGTGCCAGTAGTCTCTCCACTAGCCTGCCCTACGAGCAGTACTTC. It yields the protein CASSLSTSLPYEQYF.